The 8 T cell receptor beta chains given below trace back to one sample, sequenced in a study of blood T cells in healthy people across ages. Primed by a sample-barcoded 5' primer and a J-beta primer mix, a second PCR proceeded for 7 to 11 cycles. TCRdb reprocessed the 5' RACE reads via MiXCR and lists one record per CDR3 protein. The sample holds over 600,000 distinct CDR3 sequences; about 42% are singletons and the top ten take roughly 20%. Sequenced: blood. These receptors were collected from a man older than 75 in good health.

This clonotype turned up a few times. The genes are TRBV28 and TRBJ2-5; 7 positions agree with TRBD1. The length of the CDR3 is 16 residues. With 5 bases clipped from V and 4 bases from J, the junction kept 13 bases outside the gene matches. The V gene's germline CDR1 is MDHEN and CDR2 SYDVKM. The CDR3 DNA follows: TGTGCCAGCAGTCCTATAGACAGGGCAGTCGGAGAGACCCAGTACTTC. Translation gives CASSPIDRAVGETQYF.

Only a few counts were recorded for this clonotype. The chain recombines TRBV7-9 with TRBJ2-3; D gene uncertain. Per germline, CDR1 SEHNR and CDR2 FQNEAQ (reference sequence). The CDR3 loop spans 14 amino acids. Deletions cut 5 bases from V and 3 bases from J, with 12 bases between. The CDR3 reads CASSAERLTDTQYF. In nucleotides, the CDR3 is TGTGCCAGCAGCGCGGAGAGGTTAACAGATACGCAGTATTTT.

This clonotype was detected a few times. The chain joins TRBV20-1 to TRBJ2-5, with D unclear. The germline V gene encodes CDR1 DFQATT and CDR2 SNEGSKA (reference sequence). CDR3 length: 14 residues. V was pared by 6 bases and J by 2 bases, with 16 bases between. The CDR3 DNA reads TGCAGTGCAGACTTACCCGGTCCGCAAGAGACCCAGTACTTC. Translating gives CSADLPGPQETQYF.

This sequence joins TRBV6-5 and TRBJ2-2, with 8 bases lining up with TRBD2. The length of the CDR3 is 15 residues. Per the germline V gene, CDR1 is MNHEY and CDR2 is SVGAGI. J lost 4 bases, V lost 6 bases, and 7 bases had no gene match. CDR3 nucleotide sequence: TGTGCCAGCAGGGATGGCGGGAGGTTCACCGGGGAGCTGTTTTTT. Its protein product is CASRDGGRFTGELFF.

The genes are TRBV20-1 and TRBJ2-1; 8 bases match TRBD1. This CDR3 contains 14 residues. J lost 7 bases, V lost 6 bases, and 11 bases had no gene match. Germline values: CDR1 DFQATT, CDR2 SNEGSKA (reference sequence). The CDR3 region is CSAQGGRGLNEQFF. CDR3 coding DNA: TGCAGTGCCCAGGGGGGCAGGGGGCTTAATGAGCAGTTCTTC.

Notes on this clonotype: Mismatch with germline at one junction end may stem from a read error. This rearrangement joins TRBV15 to TRBJ2-6; D perhaps matches TRBD1 (5 bases). The CDR3 sequence is 16 residues long. The germline gives CDR1 LNHNV, CDR2 YYDKDF (reference sequence). CDR3 loop: CATSRERNSGASVLTF. The CDR3 region has the DNA TGTGCCACCAGCAGAGAGCGTAACTCTGGGGCCAGCGTCCTGACTTTC.

This clonotype was found once. A much bigger clone sits one base away, suggesting this may be a read error. The chain has TRBV3-1 and TRBJ2-5; 9 bases are shared with TRBD2. With the DNA end fitting TRBJ2-7 better, the J assignment may be wrong. Germline CDR1 and CDR2: LGHDT and YNNKEL (reference sequence). CDR3 length equals 17 residues. Here the CDR3 reads CASSQDNVGLAFLEQYF. Written as DNA, the CDR3 is TGTGCCAGCAGCCAAGATAATGTGGGACTAGCATTTCTCGAGCAGTACTTC.

The chain links TRBV25-1 to TRBJ2-7; 10 bases align to TRBD1. The germline gives CDR1 MGHDK, CDR2 SYGVNS. The CDR3 length is 14 residues. J was trimmed by 5 bases and V by 4 bases; bases with no gene match: 5. Here the CDR3 reads CASSVGQGLNEQYF. CDR3 nucleotides: TGTGCCAGCAGTGTGGGACAGGGGCTCAACGAGCAGTACTTC.